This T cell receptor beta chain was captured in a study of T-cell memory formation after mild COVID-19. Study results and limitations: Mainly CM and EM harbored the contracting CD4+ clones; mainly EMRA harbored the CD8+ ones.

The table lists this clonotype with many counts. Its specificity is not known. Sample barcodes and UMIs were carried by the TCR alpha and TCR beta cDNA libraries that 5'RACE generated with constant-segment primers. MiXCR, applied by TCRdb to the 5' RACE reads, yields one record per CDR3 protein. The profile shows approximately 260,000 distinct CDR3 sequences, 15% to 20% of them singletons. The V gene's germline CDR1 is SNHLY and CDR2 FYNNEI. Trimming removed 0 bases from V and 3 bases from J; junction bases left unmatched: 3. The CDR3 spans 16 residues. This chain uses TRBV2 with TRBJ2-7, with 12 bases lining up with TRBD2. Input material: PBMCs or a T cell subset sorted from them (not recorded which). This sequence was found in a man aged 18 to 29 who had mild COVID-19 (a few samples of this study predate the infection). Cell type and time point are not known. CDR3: CASSEAGLAGNYEQYF. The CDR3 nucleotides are TGTGCCAGCAGTGAAGCCGGACTAGCGGGGAACTACGAGCAGTACTTC. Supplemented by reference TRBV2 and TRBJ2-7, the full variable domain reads EPEVTQTPSHQVTQMGQEVILRCVPISNHLYFYWYRQILGQKVEFLVSFYNNEISEKSEIFDDQFSVERPDGSNFTLKIRSTKLEDSAMYFCASSEAGLAGNYEQYFGPGTRLTVT.